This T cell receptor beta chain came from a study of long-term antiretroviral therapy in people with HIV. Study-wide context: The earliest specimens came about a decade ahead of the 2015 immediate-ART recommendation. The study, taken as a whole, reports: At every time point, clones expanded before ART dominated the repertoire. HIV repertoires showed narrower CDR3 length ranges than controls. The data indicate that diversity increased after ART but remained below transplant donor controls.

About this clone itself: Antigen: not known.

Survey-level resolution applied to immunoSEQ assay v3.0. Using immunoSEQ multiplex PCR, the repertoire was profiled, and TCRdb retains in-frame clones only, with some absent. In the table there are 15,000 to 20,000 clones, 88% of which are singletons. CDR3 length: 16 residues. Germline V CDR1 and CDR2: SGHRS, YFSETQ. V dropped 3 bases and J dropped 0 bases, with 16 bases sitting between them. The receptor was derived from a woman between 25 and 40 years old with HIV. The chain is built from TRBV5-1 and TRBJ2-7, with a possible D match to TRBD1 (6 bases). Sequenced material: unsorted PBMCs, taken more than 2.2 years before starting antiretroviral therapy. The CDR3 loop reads CASSWGGGSHSYEQYF. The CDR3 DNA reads TGCGCCAGCAGCTGGGGTGGGGGCTCACACTCCTACGAGCAGTACTTC. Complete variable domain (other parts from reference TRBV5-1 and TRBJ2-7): KAGVTQTPRYLIKTRGQQVTLSCSPISGHRSVSWYQQTPGQGLQFLFEYFSETQRNKGNFPGRFSGRQFSNSRSEMNVSTLELGDSALYLCASSWGGGSHSYEQYFGPGTRLTVT.